Listed below are T cell receptor beta chains from one sample, sequenced in a study of shared clonotypes between healthy human individuals. Assay used: immunoSEQ multiplex PCR; TCRdb lists only in-frame clones, some missing. The repertoire includes around 980,000 clones, about four fifths of them detected once, and roughly 0.57% sits in the top ten. Sequencing was carried out using memory CD4+ T cells from PBMCs. The source of these receptors is a man aged 18 to 30 in good health. Some clones in this sample may be carry-over from other donors' samples. Both conserved end residues are part of each CDR3. D genes are given only for firm matches. The size entry is marked missing in some rows and otherwise reads once, few, many or a size class.

J gene,clone size,V gene,D gene,CDR3 protein,CDR3 DNA
TRBJ2-1,NA,TRBV7-2,NA,CASSLGRVRSFF,TGTGCCAGCAGCTTAGGCCGGGTGCGATCGTTCTTC
TRBJ2-5,NA,TRBV29-1,NA,CSVAFGLLGTQYF,TGCAGCGTTGCTTTCGGGCTTCTCGGGACCCAGTACTTC
TRBJ2-7,NA,TRBV15,NA,CATSRGTSSSYEQYF,TGTGCCACCAGCAGAGGGACAAGCAGCTCCTACGAGCAGTACTTC
TRBJ2-5,NA,TRBV5-6,NA,CASSLFGQSSGSETQYF,TGTGCCAGCAGCTTGTTCGGTCAGAGTTCGGGTTCAGAGACCCAGTACTTC
TRBJ2-7,NA,TRBV7-2,NA,CASSLAPTRSYEQYF,TGTGCCAGCAGCTTAGCCCCTACTAGATCCTACGAGCAGTACTTC
TRBJ2-1,NA,TRBV7-3,TRBD1,CASSSSRDRGSNEQFF,TGTGCCAGCAGCTCATCCCGGGACAGGGGGTCCAATGAGCAGTTCTTC
TRBJ2-5,NA,TRBV5-1,NA,CASNNSMETQYF,TGCGCCAGCAACAATTCCATGGAGACCCAGTACTTC
TRBJ2-1,NA,TRBV10-3,TRBD2,CAISTTSGQGGEQFF,TGTGCCATCAGCACTACTAGCGGTCAGGGAGGTGAGCAGTTCTTC
TRBJ2-5,NA,TRBV5-6,TRBD1,CASSLGTGKAQYF,TGTGCCAGCAGCCTAGGGACAGGGAAGGCCCAGTACTTC
TRBJ1-2,few,TRBV20-1,NA,CSAREGYTF,TGCAGTGCTAGAGAAGGCTACACCTTC
TRBJ2-5,few,TRBV11-2,NA,CASSTGRRQETQYF,TGTGCCAGCAGCACGGGACGGAGACAAGAGACCCAGTACTTC
TRBJ1-4,NA,TRBV5-5,NA,CASSGPDVSNEKLFF,TGTGCCAGCAGCGGGCCGGACGTTTCGAATGAAAAACTGTTTTTT
TRBJ2-7,NA,TRBV6-5,TRBD1,CANQRGGETYEQYF,TGTGCCAACCAAAGAGGGGGCGAGACCTACGAGCAGTACTTC
TRBJ1-1,NA,TRBV27,NA,CASSHRERNTEAFF,TGTGCCAGCAGTCACAGGGAGAGGAACACTGAAGCTTTCTTT